These 4 T cell receptor beta chains came from one sample sequenced in a study of T-cell reconstitution after alpha-beta-depleted transplantation in children. Preparation of the TCRbeta library was carried out with unique molecular identifiers. Via MiXCR, TCRdb re-called the PCR reads, giving one row per CDR3 protein. The sample consists of around 190,000 distinct CDR3 sequences, under 8.5% of them appearing once. Sequencing used PBMCs, obtained before TCRalphabeta/CD19-depleted stem cell transplant. All receptors come from a boy aged 2-9 years with acute lymphoblastic leukemia, due to receive a stem cell transplant.

The sample holds many counts of this clonotype. The chain uses TRBV12-5 and TRBJ1-2, with D possibly matching TRBD1 (5 bases). Trimming cost V 4 bases and J 8 bases, with 14 bases left between them. The CDR3 covers 13 residues. Germline CDR1 and CDR2: LGHNT and FRNRAP. CDR3 in amino acids: CASGSSQGLGYTF. The CDR3 bases are TGTGCTAGTGGTTCTAGTCAGGGTCTCGGCTACACCTTC.

The table lists this clonotype with many counts. The V and J genes are TRBV28 and TRBJ2-7; 9 bases match TRBD2. Looked up from germline, CDR1 is MDHEN and CDR2 is SYDVKM. The V gene end was trimmed by 4 bases and the J gene end by 2 bases; junction bases not matched to a gene: 12. The CDR3 contains 17 residues. The CDR3 reads CASSSYFRERGAYEQYF. The DNA for the CDR3 is TGTGCCAGCAGTTCCTATTTTCGAGAGCGGGGGGCCTACGAGCAGTACTTC.

The chain recombines TRBV2 with TRBJ2-7; no firm D call. The germline CDR1 and CDR2 sequences are SNHLY and FYNNEI. The ends were cut back, 6 bases at V and 3 bases at J, with 6 bases in the middle. There are 11 residues in the CDR3. The CDR3 reads CASRLIYEQYF. CDR3 in DNA: TGTGCCAGCAGACTAATCTACGAGCAGTACTTC.

V and J are TRBV7-3 and TRBJ2-2; D could derive from TRBD1 or TRBD2 (7 bases each). The V gene's germline CDR1 is SGHTA and CDR2 FQGTGA. CDR3 length equals 18 residues. V was pared by 5 bases and J by 0 bases, with 19 bases between. CDR3 in DNA: TGTGCCAGCAGCCCCTACCGGGGAGGGACAGCGAACACCGGGGAGCTGTTTTTT. Encoded protein: CASSPYRGGTANTGELFF. The full variable domain, its missing parts supplied by reference TRBV7-3 and TRBJ2-2, is GAGVSQTPSNKVTEKGKYVELRCDPISGHTALYWYRQSLGQGPEFLIYFQGTGAADDSGLPNDRFFAVRPEGSVSTLKIQRTERGDSAVYLCASSPYRGGTANTGELFFGEGSRLTVL.